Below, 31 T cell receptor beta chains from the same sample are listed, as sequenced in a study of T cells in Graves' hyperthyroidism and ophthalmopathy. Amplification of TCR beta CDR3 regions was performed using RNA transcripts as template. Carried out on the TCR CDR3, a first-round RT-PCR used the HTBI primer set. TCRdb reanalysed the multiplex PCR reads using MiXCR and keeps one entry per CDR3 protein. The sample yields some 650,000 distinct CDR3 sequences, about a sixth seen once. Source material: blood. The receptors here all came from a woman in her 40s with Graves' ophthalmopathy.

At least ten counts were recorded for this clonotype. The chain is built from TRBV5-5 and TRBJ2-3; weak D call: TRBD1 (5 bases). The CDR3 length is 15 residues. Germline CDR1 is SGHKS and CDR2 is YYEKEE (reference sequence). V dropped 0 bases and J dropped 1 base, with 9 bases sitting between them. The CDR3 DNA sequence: TGTGCCAGCAGCTTGGAAGCAGGGCGCACAGATACGCAGTATTTT. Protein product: CASSLEAGRTDTQYF.

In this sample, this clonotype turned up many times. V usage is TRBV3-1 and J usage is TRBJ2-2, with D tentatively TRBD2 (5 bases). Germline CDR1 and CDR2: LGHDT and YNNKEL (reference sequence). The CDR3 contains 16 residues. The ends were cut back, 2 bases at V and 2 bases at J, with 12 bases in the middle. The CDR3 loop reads CASSQFVGGNTGELFF. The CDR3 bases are TGTGCCAGCAGCCAATTCGTTGGAGGAAACACCGGGGAGCTGTTTTTT.

The CDR3 reads CASLWGASDTGELFF. The CDR3, as DNA: TGTGCCAGCCTGTGGGGGGCCTCGGACACCGGGGAGCTGTTTTTT. The chain employs TRBV2 and TRBJ2-2; the D gene could be TRBD1 or TRBD2 (6 bases each). The V gene's germline CDR1 is SNHLY and CDR2 FYNNEI. V was pared by 8 bases and J by 3 bases, with 16 bases between. This CDR3 is built from 15 residues.

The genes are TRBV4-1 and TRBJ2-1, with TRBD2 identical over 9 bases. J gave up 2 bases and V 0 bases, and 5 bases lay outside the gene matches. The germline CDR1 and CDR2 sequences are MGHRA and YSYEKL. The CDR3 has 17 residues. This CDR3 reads CASSQDLAGAAYNEQFF. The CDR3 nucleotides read TGCGCCAGCAGCCAAGATTTAGCGGGAGCCGCCTACAATGAGCAGTTCTTC.

The CDR3 region is CSARQPSGNTIYF. The DNA of the CDR3 is TGCAGTGCTAGGCAACCATCTGGAAACACCATATATTTT. This sequence joins TRBV20-1 and TRBJ1-3; no clear D. CDR1 is DFQATT, CDR2 SNEGSKA, per germline (reference sequence). The V and J ends lost 3 bases and 1 base respectively, with 7 bases between them. This CDR3 contains 13 residues.

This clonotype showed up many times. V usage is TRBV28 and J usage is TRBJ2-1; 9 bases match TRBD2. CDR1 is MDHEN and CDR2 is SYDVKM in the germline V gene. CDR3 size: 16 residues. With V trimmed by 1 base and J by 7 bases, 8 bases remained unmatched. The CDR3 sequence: CASSLLGGRANNEQFF. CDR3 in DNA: TGTGCCAGCAGTTTATTGGGCGGGAGGGCGAATAATGAGCAGTTCTTC.

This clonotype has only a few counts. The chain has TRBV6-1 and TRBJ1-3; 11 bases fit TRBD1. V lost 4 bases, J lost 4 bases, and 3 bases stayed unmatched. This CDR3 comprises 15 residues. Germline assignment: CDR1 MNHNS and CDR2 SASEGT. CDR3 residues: CASSADRGLGNTIYF. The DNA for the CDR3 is TGTGCCAGCAGTGCGGACAGGGGGCTGGGAAACACCATATATTTT.

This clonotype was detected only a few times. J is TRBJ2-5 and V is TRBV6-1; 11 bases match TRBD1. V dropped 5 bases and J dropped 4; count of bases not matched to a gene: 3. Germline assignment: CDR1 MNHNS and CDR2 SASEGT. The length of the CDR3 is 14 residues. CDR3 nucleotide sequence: TGTGCCAGCAGTCGAGGGACAGGGGGAGAGACCCAGTACTTC. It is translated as CASSRGTGGETQYF.

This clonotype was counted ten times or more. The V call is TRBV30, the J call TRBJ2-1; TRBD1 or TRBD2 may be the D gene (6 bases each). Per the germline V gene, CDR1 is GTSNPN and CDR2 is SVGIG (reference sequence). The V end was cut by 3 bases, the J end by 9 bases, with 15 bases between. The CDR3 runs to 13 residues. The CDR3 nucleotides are TGTGCCTGGAGACTAGCCGGGGGCAGTGAGCAGTTCTTC. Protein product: CAWRLAGGSEQFF. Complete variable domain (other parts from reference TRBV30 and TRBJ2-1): SQTIHQWPATLVQPVGSPLSLECTVEGTSNPNLYWYRQAAGRGLQLLFYSVGIGQISSEVPQNLSASRPQDRQFILSSKKLLLSDSGFYLCAWRLAGGSEQFFGPGTRLTVL.

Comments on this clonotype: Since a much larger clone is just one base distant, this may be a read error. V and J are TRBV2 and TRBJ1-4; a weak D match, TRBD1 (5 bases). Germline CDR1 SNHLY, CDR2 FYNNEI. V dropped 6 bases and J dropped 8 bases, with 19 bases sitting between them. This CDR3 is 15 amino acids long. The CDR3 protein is CASRANTGTGEKLFF. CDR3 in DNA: TGTGCCAGCAGAGCCAACACGGGTACAGGAGAAAAACTGTTTTTT.

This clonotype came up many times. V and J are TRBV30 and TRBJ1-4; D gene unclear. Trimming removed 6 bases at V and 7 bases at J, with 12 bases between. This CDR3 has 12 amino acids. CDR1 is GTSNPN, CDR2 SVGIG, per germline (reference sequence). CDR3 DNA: TGTGCCTGCACTCGGGTGGGTGAAAAACTGTTTTTT. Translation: CACTRVGEKLFF.

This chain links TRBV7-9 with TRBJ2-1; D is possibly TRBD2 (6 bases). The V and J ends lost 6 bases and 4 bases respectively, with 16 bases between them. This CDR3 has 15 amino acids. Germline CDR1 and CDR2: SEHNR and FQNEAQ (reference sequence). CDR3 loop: CASSLPGGKYNEQFF. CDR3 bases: TGTGCCAGCAGTCTCCCGGGCGGGAAATACAATGAGCAGTTCTTC.

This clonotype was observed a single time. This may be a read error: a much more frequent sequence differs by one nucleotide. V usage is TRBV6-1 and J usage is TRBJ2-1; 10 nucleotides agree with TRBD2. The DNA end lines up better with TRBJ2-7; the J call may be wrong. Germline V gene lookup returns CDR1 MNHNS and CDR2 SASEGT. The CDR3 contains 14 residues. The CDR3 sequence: CASRRAGGYNEQYF. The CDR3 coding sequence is TGTGCCAGCAGAAGAGCGGGGGGGTACAATGAGCAGTACTTC.

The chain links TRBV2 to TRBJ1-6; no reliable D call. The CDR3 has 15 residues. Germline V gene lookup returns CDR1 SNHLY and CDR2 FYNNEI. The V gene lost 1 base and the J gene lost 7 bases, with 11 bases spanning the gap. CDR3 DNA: TGTGCCAGCAGTGAAGGGATTAGGGTAAATTCACCCCTCCACTTT. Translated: CASSEGIRVNSPLHF.

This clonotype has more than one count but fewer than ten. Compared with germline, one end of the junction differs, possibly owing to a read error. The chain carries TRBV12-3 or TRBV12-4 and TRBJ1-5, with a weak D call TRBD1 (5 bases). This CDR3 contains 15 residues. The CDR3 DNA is TGTGCCAACAGTTTAGAAGGGGTGGGCAATCAGCCCCAGCATTTT. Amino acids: CANSLEGVGNQPQHF.

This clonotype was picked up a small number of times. CDR3 loop: CSARGEGGRMNTEAFF. The CDR3 DNA sequence: TGCAGTGCTAGAGGCGAGGGGGGACGAATGAACACTGAAGCTTTCTTT. The rearrangement joins TRBV20-1 to TRBJ1-1; a weak D match, TRBD1 (6 bases). The ends were cut back, 1 base at V and 0 bases at J, with 15 bases in the middle. The CDR3 extends over 16 amino acids. Germline V CDR1 and CDR2: DFQATT, SNEGSKA (reference sequence).

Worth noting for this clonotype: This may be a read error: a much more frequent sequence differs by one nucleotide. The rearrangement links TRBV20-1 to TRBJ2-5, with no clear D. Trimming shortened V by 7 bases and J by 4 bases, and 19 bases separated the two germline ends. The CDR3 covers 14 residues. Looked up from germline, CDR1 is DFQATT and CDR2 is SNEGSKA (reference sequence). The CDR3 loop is CSVSPGPERETQYF. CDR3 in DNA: TGCAGTGTTAGCCCGGGCCCAGAACGAGAGACCCAGTACTTC.

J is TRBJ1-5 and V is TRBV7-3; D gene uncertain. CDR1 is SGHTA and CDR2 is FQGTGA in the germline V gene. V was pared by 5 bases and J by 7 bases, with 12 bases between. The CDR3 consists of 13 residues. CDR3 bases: TGTGCCAGCAGCCCCCAGGAGGGCCAGCCCCAGCATTTT. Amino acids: CASSPQEGQPQHF.

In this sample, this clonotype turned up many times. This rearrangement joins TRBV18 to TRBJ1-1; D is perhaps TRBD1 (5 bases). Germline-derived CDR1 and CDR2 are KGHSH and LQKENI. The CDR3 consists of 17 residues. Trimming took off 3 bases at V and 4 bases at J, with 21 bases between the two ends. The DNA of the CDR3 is TGTGCCAGCTCACCTACTGACAGCTTCACCTATTCCACTGAAGCTTTCTTT. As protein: CASSPTDSFTYSTEAFF.

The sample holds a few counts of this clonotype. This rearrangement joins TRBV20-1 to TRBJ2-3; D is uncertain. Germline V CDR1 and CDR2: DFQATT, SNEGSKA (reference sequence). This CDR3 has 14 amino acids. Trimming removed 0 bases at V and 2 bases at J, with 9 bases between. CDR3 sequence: CSARDPRFTDTQYF. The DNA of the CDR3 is TGCAGTGCTAGAGATCCTAGGTTCACAGATACGCAGTATTTT.

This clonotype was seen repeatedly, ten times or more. The CDR3 sequence: CSAPYPGNSYEQYF. The CDR3 bases are TGCAGTGCGCCCTATCCGGGGAACTCCTACGAGCAGTACTTC. The V call is TRBV20-1, the J call TRBJ2-7, with D perhaps TRBD2 (5 bases). This CDR3 spans 14 amino acids. CDR1 and CDR2 from the germline V gene are DFQATT and SNEGSKA (reference sequence). V was trimmed by 6 bases and J by 0 bases, leaving 15 bases between them.

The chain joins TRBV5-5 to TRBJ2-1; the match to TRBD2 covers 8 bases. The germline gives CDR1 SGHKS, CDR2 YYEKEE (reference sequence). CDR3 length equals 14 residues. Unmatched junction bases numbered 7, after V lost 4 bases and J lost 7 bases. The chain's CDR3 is CASSPRGGLNEQFF. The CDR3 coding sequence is TGTGCCAGCAGCCCTCGGGGGGGGCTGAATGAGCAGTTCTTC.

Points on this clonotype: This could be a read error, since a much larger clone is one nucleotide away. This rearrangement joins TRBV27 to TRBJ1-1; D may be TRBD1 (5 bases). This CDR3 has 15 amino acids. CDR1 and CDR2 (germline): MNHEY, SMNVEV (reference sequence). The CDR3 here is CASRFRPGENTEAFF. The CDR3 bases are TGTGCCAGCCGTTTTCGGCCGGGGGAGAACACTGAAGCTTTCTTT.

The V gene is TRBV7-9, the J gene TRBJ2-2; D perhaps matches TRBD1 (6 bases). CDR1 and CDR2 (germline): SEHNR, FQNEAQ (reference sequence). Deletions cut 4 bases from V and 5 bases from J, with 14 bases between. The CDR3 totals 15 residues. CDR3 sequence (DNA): TGTGCCAGCAGCTCCTGGACAGCTGGGACCGGGGAGCTGTTTTTT. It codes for CASSSWTAGTGELFF.

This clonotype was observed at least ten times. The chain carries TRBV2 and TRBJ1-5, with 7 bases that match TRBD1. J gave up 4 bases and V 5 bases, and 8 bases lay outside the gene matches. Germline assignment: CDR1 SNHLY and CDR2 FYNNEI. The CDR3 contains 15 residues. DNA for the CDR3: TGTGCCAGCAGTCAACAGGGGACCCAAAATCAGCCCCAGCATTTT. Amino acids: CASSQQGTQNQPQHF.

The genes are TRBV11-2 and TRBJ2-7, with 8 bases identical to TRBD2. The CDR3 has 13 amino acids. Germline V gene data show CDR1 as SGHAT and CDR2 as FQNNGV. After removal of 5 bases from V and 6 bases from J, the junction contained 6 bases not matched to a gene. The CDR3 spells CASSPSSGCEQYF. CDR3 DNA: TGTGCCAGCAGCCCCTCTAGCGGGTGCGAGCAGTACTTC.

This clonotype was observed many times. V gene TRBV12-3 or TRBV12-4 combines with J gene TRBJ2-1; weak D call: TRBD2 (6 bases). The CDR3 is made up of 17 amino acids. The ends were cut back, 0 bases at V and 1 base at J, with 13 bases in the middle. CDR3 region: CASSLAGTRSSYNEQFF. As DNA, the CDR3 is TGTGCCAGCAGTTTAGCCGGGACTCGCTCTTCCTACAATGAGCAGTTCTTC.

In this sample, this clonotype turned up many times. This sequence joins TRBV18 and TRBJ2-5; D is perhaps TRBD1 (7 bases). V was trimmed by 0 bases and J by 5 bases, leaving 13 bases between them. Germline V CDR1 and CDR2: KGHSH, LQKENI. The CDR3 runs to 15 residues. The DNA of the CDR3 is TGTGCCAGCTCACCACCTGGACAGGCGGGGGAGACCCAGTACTTC. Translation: CASSPPGQAGETQYF.

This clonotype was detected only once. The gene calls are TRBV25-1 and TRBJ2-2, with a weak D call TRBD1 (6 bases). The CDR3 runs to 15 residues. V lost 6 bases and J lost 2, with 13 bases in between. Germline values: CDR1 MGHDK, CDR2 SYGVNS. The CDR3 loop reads CASRSGQPNTGELFF. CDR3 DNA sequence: TGTGCCAGCAGATCCGGACAGCCCAACACCGGGGAGCTGTTTTTT.

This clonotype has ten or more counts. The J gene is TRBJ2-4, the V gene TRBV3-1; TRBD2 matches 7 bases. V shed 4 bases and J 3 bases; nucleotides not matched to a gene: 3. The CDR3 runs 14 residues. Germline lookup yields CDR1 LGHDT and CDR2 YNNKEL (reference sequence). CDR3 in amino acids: CASSLRGSKNIQYF. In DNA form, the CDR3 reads TGTGCCAGCAGCCTGCGGGGGAGCAAAAACATTCAGTACTTC.

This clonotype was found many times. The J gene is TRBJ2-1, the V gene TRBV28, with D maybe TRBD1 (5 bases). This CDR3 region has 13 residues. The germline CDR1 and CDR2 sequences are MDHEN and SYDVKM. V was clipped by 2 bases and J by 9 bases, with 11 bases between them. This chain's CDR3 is CASSLGAPPEQFF. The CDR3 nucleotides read TGTGCCAGCAGTTTAGGGGCCCCCCCTGAGCAGTTCTTC.